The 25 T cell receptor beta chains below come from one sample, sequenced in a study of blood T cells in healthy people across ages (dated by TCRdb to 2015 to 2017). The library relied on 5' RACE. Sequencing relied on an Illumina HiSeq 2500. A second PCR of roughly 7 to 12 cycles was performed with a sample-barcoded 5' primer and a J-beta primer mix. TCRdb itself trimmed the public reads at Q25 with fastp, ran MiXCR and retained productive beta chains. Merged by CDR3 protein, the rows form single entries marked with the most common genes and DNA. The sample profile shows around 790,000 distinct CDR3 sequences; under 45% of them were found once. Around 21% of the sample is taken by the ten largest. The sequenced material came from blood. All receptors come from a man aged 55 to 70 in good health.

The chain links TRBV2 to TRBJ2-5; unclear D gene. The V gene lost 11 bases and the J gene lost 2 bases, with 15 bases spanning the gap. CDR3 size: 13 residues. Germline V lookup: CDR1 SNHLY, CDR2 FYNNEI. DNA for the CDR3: TGTGCCTCCACTGCCCAGGAACAAGAGACCCAGTACTTC. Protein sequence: CASTAQEQETQYF.

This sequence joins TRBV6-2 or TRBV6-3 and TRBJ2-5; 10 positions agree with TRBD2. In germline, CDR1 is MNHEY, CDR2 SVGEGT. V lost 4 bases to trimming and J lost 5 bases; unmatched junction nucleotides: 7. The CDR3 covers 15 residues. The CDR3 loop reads CASSSTGLARETQYF. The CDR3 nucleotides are TGTGCCAGCAGTTCCACGGGACTAGCGCGGGAGACCCAGTACTTC.

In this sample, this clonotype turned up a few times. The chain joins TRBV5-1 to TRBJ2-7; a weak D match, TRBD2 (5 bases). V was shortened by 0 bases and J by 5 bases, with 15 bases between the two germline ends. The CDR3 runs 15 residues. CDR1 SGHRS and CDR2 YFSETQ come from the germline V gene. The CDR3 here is CASSLAVDSRNEQYF. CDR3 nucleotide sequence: TGCGCCAGCAGCTTGGCCGTGGACTCTAGGAACGAGCAGTACTTC. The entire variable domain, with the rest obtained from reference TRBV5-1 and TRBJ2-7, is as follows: KAGVTQTPRYLIKTRGQQVTLSCSPISGHRSVSWYQQTPGQGLQFLFEYFSETQRNKGNFPGRFSGRQFSNSRSEMNVSTLELGDSALYLCASSLAVDSRNEQYFGPGTRLTVT.

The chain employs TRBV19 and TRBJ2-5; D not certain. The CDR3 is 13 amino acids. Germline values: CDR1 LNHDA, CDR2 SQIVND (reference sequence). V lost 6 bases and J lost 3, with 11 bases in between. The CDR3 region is CASSPAWEETQYF. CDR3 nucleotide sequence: TGTGCCAGTAGCCCGGCCTGGGAAGAGACCCAGTACTTC. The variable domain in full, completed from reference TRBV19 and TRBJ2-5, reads DGGITQSPKYLFRKEGQNVTLSCEQNLNHDAMYWYRQDPGQGLRLIYYSQIVNDFQKGDIAEGYSVSREKKESFPLTVTSAQKNPTAFYLCASSPAWEETQYFGPGTRLLVL.

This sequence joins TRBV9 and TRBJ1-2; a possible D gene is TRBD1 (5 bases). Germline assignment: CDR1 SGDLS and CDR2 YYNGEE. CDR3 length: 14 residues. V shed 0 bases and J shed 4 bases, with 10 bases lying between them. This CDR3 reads CASSVDAGLYGYTF. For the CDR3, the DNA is TGTGCCAGCAGCGTAGATGCGGGACTCTATGGCTACACCTTC.

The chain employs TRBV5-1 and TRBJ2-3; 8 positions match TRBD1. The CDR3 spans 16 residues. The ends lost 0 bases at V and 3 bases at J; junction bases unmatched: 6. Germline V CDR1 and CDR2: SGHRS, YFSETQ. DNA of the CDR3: TGCGCCAGCAGCTTGGCCCGGAGACAGGGGACAGATACGCAGTATTTT. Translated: CASSLARRQGTDTQYF.

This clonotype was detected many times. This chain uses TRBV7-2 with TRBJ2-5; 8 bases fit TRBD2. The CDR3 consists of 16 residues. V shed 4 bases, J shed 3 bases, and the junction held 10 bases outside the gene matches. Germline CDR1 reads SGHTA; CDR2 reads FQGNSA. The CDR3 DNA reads TGTGCCAGCAGCTCTAGTTGGGGACTAGGGGAAGAGACCCAGTACTTC. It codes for CASSSSWGLGEETQYF.

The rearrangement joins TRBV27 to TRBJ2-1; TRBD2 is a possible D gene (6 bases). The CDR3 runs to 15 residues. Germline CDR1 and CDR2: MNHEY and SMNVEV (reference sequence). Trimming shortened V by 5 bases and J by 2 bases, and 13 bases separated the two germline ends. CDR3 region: CASSNPGLPYNEQFF. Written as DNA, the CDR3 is TGTGCCAGCAGTAACCCGGGACTGCCCTACAATGAGCAGTTCTTC.

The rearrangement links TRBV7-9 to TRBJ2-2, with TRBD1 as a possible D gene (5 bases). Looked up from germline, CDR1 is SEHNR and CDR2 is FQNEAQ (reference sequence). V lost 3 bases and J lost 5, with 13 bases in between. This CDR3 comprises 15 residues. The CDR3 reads CASSLTPQGTGELFF. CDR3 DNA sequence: TGTGCCAGCAGCTTGACTCCTCAGGGAACCGGGGAGCTGTTTTTT. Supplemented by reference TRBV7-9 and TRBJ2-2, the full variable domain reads DTGVSQNPRHKITKRGQNVTFRCDPISEHNRLYWYRQTLGQGPEFLTYFQNEAQLEKSRLLSDRFSAERPKGSFSTLEIQRTEQGDSAMYLCASSLTPQGTGELFFGEGSRLTVL.

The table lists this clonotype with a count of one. CDR3 protein: CASSIGTTPSYEQYF. CDR3 DNA sequence: TGTGCCAGTAGTATAGGGACAACTCCCTCCTACGAGCAGTACTTC. This chain links TRBV19 with TRBJ2-7, with TRBD1 as a possible D gene (5 bases). V shed 1 base and J shed 0 bases, with 10 bases lying between them. Germline CDR1 LNHDA, CDR2 SQIVND (reference sequence). The CDR3 spans 15 residues.

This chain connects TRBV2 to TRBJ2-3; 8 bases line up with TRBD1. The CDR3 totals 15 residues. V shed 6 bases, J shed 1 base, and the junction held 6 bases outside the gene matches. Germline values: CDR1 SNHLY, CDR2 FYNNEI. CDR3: CASRKETGGTDTQYF. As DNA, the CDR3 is TGTGCCAGCAGGAAAGAGACAGGGGGCACAGATACGCAGTATTTT.

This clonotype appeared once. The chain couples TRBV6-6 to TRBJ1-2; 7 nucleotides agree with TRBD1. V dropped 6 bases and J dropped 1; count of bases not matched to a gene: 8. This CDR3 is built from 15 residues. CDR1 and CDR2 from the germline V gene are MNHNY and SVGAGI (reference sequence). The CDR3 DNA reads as TGTGCCAGCAGCCAGGACAGGACTTTTAACTATGGCTACACCTTC. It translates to CASSQDRTFNYGYTF.

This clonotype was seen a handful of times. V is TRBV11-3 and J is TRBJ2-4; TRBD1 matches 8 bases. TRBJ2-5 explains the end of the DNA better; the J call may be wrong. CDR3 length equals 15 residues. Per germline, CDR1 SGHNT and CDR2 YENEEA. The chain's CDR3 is CASSTRTGTAETQYF. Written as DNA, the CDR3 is TGTGCCAGCAGCACCCGGACAGGGACCGCGGAGACCCAGTACTTC.

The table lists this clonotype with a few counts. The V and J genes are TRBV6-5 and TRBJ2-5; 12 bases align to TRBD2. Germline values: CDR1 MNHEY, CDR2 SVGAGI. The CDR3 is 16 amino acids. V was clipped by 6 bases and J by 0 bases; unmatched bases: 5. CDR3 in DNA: TGTGCCAGCAGCATCCTAGCGGGGGGGAACCAAGAGACCCAGTACTTC. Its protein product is CASSILAGGNQETQYF.

The CDR3 DNA reads TGTGCCTGGAGTGTCGGGGTCTACGAGCAGTACTTC. Translated, it gives CAWSVGVYEQYF. The V and J genes are TRBV30 and TRBJ2-5, with D maybe TRBD2 (5 bases). The DNA end lines up better with TRBJ2-7; the J call may be wrong. The CDR3 is made up of 12 amino acids. The germline gives CDR1 GTSNPN, CDR2 SVGIG (reference sequence).

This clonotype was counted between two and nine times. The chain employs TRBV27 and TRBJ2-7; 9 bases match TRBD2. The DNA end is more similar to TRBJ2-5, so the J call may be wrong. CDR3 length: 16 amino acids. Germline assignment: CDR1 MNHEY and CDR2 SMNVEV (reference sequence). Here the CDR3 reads CASSPGQLAGAETQYF. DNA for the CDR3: TGTGCCAGCAGTCCAGGACAGTTAGCGGGGGCGGAGACCCAGTACTTC.

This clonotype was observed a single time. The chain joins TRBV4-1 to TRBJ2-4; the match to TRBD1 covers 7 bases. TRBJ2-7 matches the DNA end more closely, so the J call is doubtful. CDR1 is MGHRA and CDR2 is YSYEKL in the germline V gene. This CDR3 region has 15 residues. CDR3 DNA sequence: TGCGCCAGCAGCCAAGCCGGGACAGAGGCCTACGAGCAGTACTTC. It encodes CASSQAGTEAYEQYF.

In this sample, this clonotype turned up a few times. For the CDR3, the DNA is TGTGCCAGCAGCTTAGTTCTCAGCGGGGGGGCCTACGAGCAGTACTTC. Encoded protein: CASSLVLSGGAYEQYF. The chain employs TRBV7-2 and TRBJ2-7; 10 bases map to TRBD2. The CDR3 runs 16 residues. V shed 1 base, J shed 2 bases, and the junction held 5 bases outside the gene matches. Per the germline V gene, CDR1 is SGHTA and CDR2 is FQGNSA.

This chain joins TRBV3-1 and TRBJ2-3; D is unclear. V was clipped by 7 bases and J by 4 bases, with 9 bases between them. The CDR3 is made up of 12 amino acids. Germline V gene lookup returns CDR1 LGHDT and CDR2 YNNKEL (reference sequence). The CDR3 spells CASNYGSDTQYF. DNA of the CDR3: TGTGCCAGCAATTATGGGTCAGATACGCAGTATTTT.

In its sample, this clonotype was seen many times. CDR3: CASSSRDSYEQYF. CDR3 coding DNA: TGTGCCAGCAGCTCCCGGGACAGCTACGAGCAGTACTTC. V usage is TRBV27 and J usage is TRBJ2-7, with 7 bases aligning to TRBD1. With 6 bases clipped from V and 3 bases from J, the junction kept 5 bases outside the gene matches. Per the germline V gene, CDR1 is MNHEY and CDR2 is SMNVEV (reference sequence). This CDR3 region has 13 residues.

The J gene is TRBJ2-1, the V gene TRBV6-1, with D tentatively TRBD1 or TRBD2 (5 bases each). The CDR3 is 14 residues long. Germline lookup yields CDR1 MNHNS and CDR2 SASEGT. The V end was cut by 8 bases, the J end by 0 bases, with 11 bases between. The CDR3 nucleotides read TGTGCCAGCCGGGGCCCCAGCTCCTACAATGAGCAGTTCTTC. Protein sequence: CASRGPSSYNEQFF.

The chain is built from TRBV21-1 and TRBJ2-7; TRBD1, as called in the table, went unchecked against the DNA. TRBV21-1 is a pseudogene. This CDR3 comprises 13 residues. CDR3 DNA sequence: TGTGCCAGCAGCAAAGCGCTCCGGGTGGCCCAGTACTTC. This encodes CASSKALRVAQYF.

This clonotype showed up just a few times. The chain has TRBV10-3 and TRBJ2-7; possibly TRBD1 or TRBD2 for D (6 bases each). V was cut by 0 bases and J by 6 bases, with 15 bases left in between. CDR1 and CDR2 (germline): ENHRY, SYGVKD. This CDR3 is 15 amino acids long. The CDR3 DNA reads TGTGCCATCAGTGAGTCGGGGGGCAGGGTAGGCGAGCAGTACTTC. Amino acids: CAISESGGRVGEQYF.

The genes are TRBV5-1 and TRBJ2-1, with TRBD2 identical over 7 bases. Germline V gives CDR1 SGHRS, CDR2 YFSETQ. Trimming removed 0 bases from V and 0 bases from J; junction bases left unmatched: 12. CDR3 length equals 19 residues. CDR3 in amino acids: CASSLAQAQSGDSYNEQFF. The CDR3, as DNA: TGCGCCAGCAGCTTGGCGCAGGCACAAAGCGGGGACTCCTACAATGAGCAGTTCTTC.

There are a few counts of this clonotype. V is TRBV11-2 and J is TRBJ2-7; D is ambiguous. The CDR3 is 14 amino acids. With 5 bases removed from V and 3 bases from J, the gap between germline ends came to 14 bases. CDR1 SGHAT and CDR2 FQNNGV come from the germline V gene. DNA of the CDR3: TGTGCCAGCAGCCCAGCAAGGAAACACTACGAGCAGTACTTC. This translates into CASSPARKHYEQYF.